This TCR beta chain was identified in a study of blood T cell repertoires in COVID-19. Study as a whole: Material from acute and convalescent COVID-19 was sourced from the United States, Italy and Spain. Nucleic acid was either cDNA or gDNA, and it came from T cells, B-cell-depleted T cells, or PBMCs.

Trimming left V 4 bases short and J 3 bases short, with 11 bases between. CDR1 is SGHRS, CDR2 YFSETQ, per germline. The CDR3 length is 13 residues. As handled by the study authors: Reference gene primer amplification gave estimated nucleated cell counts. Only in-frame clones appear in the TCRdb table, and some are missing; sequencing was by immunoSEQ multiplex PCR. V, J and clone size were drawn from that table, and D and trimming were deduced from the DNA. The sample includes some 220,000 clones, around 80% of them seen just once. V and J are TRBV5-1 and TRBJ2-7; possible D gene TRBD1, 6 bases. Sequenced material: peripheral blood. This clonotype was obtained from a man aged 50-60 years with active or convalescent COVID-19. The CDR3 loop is CASSPGHGYEQYF. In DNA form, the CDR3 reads TGCGCCAGCAGCCCGGGACATGGCTACGAGCAGTACTTC.